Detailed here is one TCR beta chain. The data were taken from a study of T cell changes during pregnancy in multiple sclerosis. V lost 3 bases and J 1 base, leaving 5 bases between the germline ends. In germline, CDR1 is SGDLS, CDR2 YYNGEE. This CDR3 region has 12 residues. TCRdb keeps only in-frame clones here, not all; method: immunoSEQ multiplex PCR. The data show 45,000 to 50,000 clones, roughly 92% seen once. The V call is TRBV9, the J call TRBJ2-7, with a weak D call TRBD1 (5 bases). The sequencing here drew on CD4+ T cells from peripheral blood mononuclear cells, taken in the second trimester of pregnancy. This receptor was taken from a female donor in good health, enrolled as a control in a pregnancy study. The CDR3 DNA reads TGTGCCAGCAGCGGGACATCCTACGAGCAGTACTTC. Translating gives CASSGTSYEQYF.